This is a list of T cell receptor beta chains from one sample in a study of human T cells and chemical hapten exposure. TCRdb passed the RACE reads through MiXCR, listing each CDR3 protein once. The table includes 150,000 to 200,000 distinct CDR3 sequences, nearly 30% detected once. Source: whole blood, taken in connection with sensitization to the hapten diphenylcyclopropenone (DPC). The source is a young woman with alopecia areata. Some clones in this sample may be carry-over from other donors' samples. Each CDR3 is given with its conserved first and last residue.

>TRBJ2-3|TRBV2
CASSEWGQGASTDTQYF
>TRBJ1-2|TRBV20-1
CSAPNQGGLYGYTF
>TRBJ2-3|TRBV7-9
CASSPPGGDTQYF
>TRBJ2-7|TRBV21-1
CASSKRTEPDYEQYF
>TRBJ1-1|TRBV29-1
CSVEVGWGGRTEAFF
>TRBJ2-3|TRBV29-1
CSVASGSFVGDTQYF
>TRBJ1-5|TRBV5-1
CASSSDRDQPQHF
>TRBJ1-6|TRBV7-9
CASSLTDGSPLHF
>TRBJ1-2|TRBV6-5
CASSFGGDGIIYGYTF
>TRBJ2-1|TRBV5-1
CASSSPGTEQFF
>TRBJ1-4|TRBV7-8
CASSLGGGKLFF
>TRBJ2-1|TRBV10-3
CAMAGGSYNEQFF
>TRBJ2-2|TRBV7-2
CASSLVLLTGRRNTGELFF
>TRBJ2-2|TRBV28
CASGGGNTGELFF
>TRBJ2-5|TRBV7-2
CASSRPSETQYF
>TRBJ2-3|TRBV7-2
CASSLEGGRATDTQYF
>TRBJ2-7|TRBV29-1
CSVKMALAGEQYF
>TRBJ2-1|TRBV9
CASSLTSGVYNEQFF
>TRBJ2-3|TRBV24-1
CATSDRDSPKMTDTQYF
>TRBJ1-6|TRBV28
CASVQGDNSPLHF
>TRBJ1-5|TRBV5-1
CASSLVGGSQPQHF